This TCR beta chain originates from a study of PD-1 blockade in classical Hodgkin lymphoma. TCRdb keeps only in-frame clones here, not all; method: immunoSEQ multiplex PCR. The sample has tens of thousands of clones; around 80% are singletons. The CDR3 spans 16 residues. In germline, CDR1 is SGHVS, CDR2 FQNEAQ. J gave up 8 bases and V 5 bases, and 7 bases lay outside the gene matches. Time point here: cycle 4 day 1 (C4D1), after 5 to 7 weeks of nivolumab. Brentuximab vedotin exposure varied among the patients, all of whom had relapsed after autologous stem cell transplantation. Study-level results: Only CD4+ TCR diversity, not CD8+, had risen significantly by C4D1. Possibly reflecting disease activity or prior therapy, repertoire differences have causes that remain undefined. Lower baseline TCR diversity was reported for newly diagnosed patients than for healthy donors.

This clone has just one count. Its antigen is not known. This specimen consisted of peripheral blood mononuclear cells (PBMCs), obtained before the fourth cycle of nivolumab. This chain connects TRBV7-8 to TRBJ2-1, with 15 bases fitting TRBD2. This receptor was obtained from a human donor with classical Hodgkin lymphoma. The CDR3 sequence is CASSRGLAGGLDEQFF. DNA for the CDR3: TGTGCCAGCAGCCGCGGACTAGCGGGGGGGCTAGATGAGCAGTTCTTC.